The 28 T cell receptor beta chains below were found in one sample sequenced in a study of T cells after yellow fever vaccination. TCRdb redid the calling of the 5' RACE reads with MiXCR, one entry per CDR3 protein. Of under 600,000 distinct CDR3 sequences listed, roughly 22% were seen once; the top ten hold 16%. Sequenced here: PBMCs, sampled roughly 23 days after the first yellow fever vaccination. These receptors all come from a man aged 18 to 30 who received the YFV17D yellow fever vaccine.

This clonotype turned up a few times. The rearrangement joins TRBV4-3 to TRBJ2-5; maybe TRBD1 (6 bases). Germline V gene lookup returns CDR1 LGHNA and CDR2 YSLEER. The V end was cut by 2 bases, the J end by 3 bases, with 19 bases between. This CDR3 is built from 17 residues. CDR3 in amino acids: CASSQRAGTLGEETQYF. The CDR3 DNA reads as TGCGCCAGCAGCCAAAGAGCCGGGACATTGGGCGAAGAGACCCAGTACTTC.

This clonotype has a handful of counts. V gene TRBV20-1 combines with J gene TRBJ1-2; D might be TRBD1 (6 bases). The V and J ends lost 3 bases and 5 bases respectively, with 16 bases between them. From germline, CDR1 is DFQATT and CDR2 SNEGSKA (reference sequence). The CDR3 has 14 amino acids. CDR3 residues: CSASFLGQGYGYTF. For the CDR3, the DNA is TGCAGTGCTAGTTTTCTGGGCCAGGGGTATGGCTACACCTTC.

This clonotype was recorded a few times. The rearrangement uses TRBV7-6 and TRBJ1-1; no definite D call. The CDR3 loop spans 16 amino acids. Trimming removed 0 bases from V and 4 bases from J, with 15 bases in between. Germline loops: CDR1 SGHVS, CDR2 FNYEAQ. The chain's CDR3 is CASSLAGGGSTTEAFF. The CDR3 nucleotides read TGTGCCAGCAGCTTAGCGGGAGGAGGGTCAACCACTGAAGCTTTCTTT.

This clonotype was detected only a few times. The rearrangement links TRBV12-3 or TRBV12-4 to TRBJ1-1; D gene unclear. V dropped 4 bases and J dropped 10 bases, with 13 bases sitting between them. The CDR3 is 12 residues long. The CDR3 nucleotides read TGTGCCAGCAGTTCCTGGGCCCAGCGAGCTTTCTTT. Translating gives CASSSWAQRAFF.

This chain links TRBV5-1 with TRBJ1-6; TRBD1 might be the D (5 bases). Trimming took 0 bases from V and 6 from J, leaving 10 bases between them. CDR1 and CDR2 from the germline V gene are SGHRS and YFSETQ. The CDR3 is 15 amino acids. The CDR3 region has the DNA TGCGCCAGCAGCTTGGATGGGACCTCTAATTCACCCCTCCACTTT. Its translation is CASSLDGTSNSPLHF. The complete variable domain, with remaining parts taken from reference TRBV5-1 and TRBJ1-6, reads KAGVTQTPRYLIKTRGQQVTLSCSPISGHRSVSWYQQTPGQGLQFLFEYFSETQRNKGNFPGRFSGRQFSNSRSEMNVSTLELGDSALYLCASSLDGTSNSPLHFGNGTRLTVT.

This clonotype was detected a few times. The chain recombines TRBV12-3 or TRBV12-4 with TRBJ2-3; TRBD2 is a possible D gene (6 bases). The CDR3 covers 17 residues. V lost 0 bases and J lost 5, with 18 bases in between. The CDR3 loop reads CASSLAYLESEGDTQYF. The CDR3 DNA is TGTGCCAGCAGTTTAGCGTATTTAGAATCGGAGGGAGATACGCAGTATTTT.

The CDR3 spells CASTRRYQETQYF. The CDR3, as DNA: TGTGCCAGCACCCGACGGTACCAAGAGACCCAGTACTTC. The chain uses TRBV11-2 and TRBJ2-5; no firm D call. Germline assignment: CDR1 SGHAT and CDR2 FQNNGV. V was shortened by 7 bases and J by 0 bases, with 9 bases between the two germline ends. The CDR3 loop spans 13 amino acids.

The chain is built from TRBV7-2 and TRBJ1-6; no firm D call. V lost 5 bases to trimming and J lost 10 bases, with 9 bases between them. There are 12 residues in the CDR3. The germline gives CDR1 SGHTA, CDR2 FQGNSA. CDR3 amino acids: CASSPLWSPLHF. The CDR3 coding sequence is TGTGCCAGCAGCCCCCTCTGGTCACCCCTCCACTTT.

The CDR3 here is CASSQATSGTRDEQYV. DNA for the CDR3: TGTGCCAGCAGCCAGGCGACTAGCGGGACACGGGACGAGCAGTACGTC. The chain is built from TRBV4-2 and TRBJ2-7; 11 bases are a match to TRBD2. This CDR3 is 16 amino acids long. Germline V lookup: CDR1 LGHNA, CDR2 YNFKEQ. J lost 5 bases, V lost 3 bases, and 9 bases had no gene match.

The chain carries TRBV7-9 and TRBJ2-5, with 10 bases fitting TRBD2. The CDR3 runs to 15 residues. V shed 3 bases, J shed 2 bases, and the junction held 3 bases outside the gene matches. Germline CDR1 SEHNR, CDR2 FQNEAQ (reference sequence). DNA of the CDR3: TGTGCCAGCAGCTTGAGCGGGGGGGTTCAAGAGACCCAGTACTTC. It translates to CASSLSGGVQETQYF.

The chain recombines TRBV20-1 with TRBJ1-3; D not resolved. Germline assignment: CDR1 DFQATT and CDR2 SNEGSKA (reference sequence). This CDR3 spans 12 amino acids. V was pared by 3 bases and J by 0 bases, with 3 bases between. The DNA of the CDR3 is TGCAGTGCTAGGGTCTCTGGAAACACCATATATTTT. Translation gives CSARVSGNTIYF.

This clonotype has a handful of counts. The rearrangement links TRBV27 to TRBJ2-6; possibly TRBD2 for D (6 bases). This CDR3 region has 18 residues. V lost 0 bases and J lost 0, with 12 bases in between. Germline CDR1 and CDR2: MNHEY and SMNVEV (reference sequence). CDR3 sequence: CASSLSAGGSSGANVLTF. The CDR3 DNA follows: TGTGCCAGCAGTTTATCAGCGGGCGGCAGCTCTGGGGCCAACGTCCTGACTTTC.

This clonotype turned up a few times. The genes are TRBV5-1 and TRBJ2-2, with D uncertain. V lost 5 bases to trimming and J lost 0 bases, with 11 bases between them. Germline CDR1 SGHRS, CDR2 YFSETQ. The CDR3 has 15 amino acids. The CDR3 reads CASRIRTSNTGELFF. The CDR3 DNA follows: TGCGCCAGCAGGATCAGGACCTCGAACACCGGGGAGCTGTTTTTT.

This sequence joins TRBV7-3 and TRBJ2-3, with 11 positions matching TRBD2. V dropped 5 bases and J dropped 4; count of bases not matched to a gene: 8. CDR3 length: 16 residues. Germline CDR1 and CDR2: SGHTA and FQGTGA. The CDR3 sequence: CASSPQLAGGSDTQYF. The CDR3, as DNA: TGTGCCAGCAGCCCTCAGCTAGCGGGGGGATCAGATACGCAGTATTTT.

This clonotype was detected a few times. V is TRBV4-1 and J is TRBJ1-4; TRBD1 matches 8 bases. From germline, CDR1 is MGHRA and CDR2 YSYEKL. The CDR3 is 16 residues long. Trimming took 5 bases from V and 8 from J; bases not matched to a gene: 13. The CDR3 DNA follows: TGCGCCAGCAGCGTCCACCTGACAGGGGAGGGGGAAAAACTGTTTTTT. Its protein product is CASSVHLTGEGEKLFF.

The sample holds a few counts of this clonotype. This chain uses TRBV5-1 with TRBJ2-1; TRBD2 agrees at 14 bases. Germline loops: CDR1 SGHRS, CDR2 YFSETQ. The CDR3 is 17 residues long. V lost 4 bases, J lost 6 bases, and 9 bases stayed unmatched. CDR3 in DNA: TGCGCCAGCAGCCAGGGACTAGCGGGGGTAGTCGGCAATGAGCAGTTCTTC. Translated: CASSQGLAGVVGNEQFF.

This clonotype was seen only a few times. The V gene is TRBV11-1, the J gene TRBJ2-2; D is undetermined. Germline CDR1 is SGHAT and CDR2 is FQDESV (reference sequence). CDR3 size: 15 residues. Trimming cost V 5 bases and J 3 bases, with 13 bases left between them. CDR3 loop: CASSPSIGDTGELFF. The CDR3 nucleotides are TGTGCCAGCAGCCCCTCAATAGGCGACACCGGGGAGCTGTTTTTT.

J is TRBJ2-4 and V is TRBV28; no reliable D call. The CDR3 extends over 12 amino acids. The V end lost 3 bases, the J end lost 6 bases, and 6 bases lay between the germline ends. CDR1 is MDHEN, CDR2 SYDVKM, per germline. For the CDR3, the DNA is TGTGCCAGCAGTTTTTCGGGAAACATTCAGTACTTC. Its translation: CASSFSGNIQYF.

This clonotype was seen a handful of times. The chain is built from TRBV6-5 and TRBJ2-3; TRBD1 matches at 8 bases. Germline assignment: CDR1 MNHEY and CDR2 SVGAGI. Unmatched junction bases numbered 1, after V lost 1 base and J lost 4 bases. This CDR3 contains 14 residues. DNA for the CDR3: TGTGCCAGCAGTTACTTACAGGGGGCAGATACGCAGTATTTT. This translates into CASSYLQGADTQYF.

Many counts were recorded for this clonotype. CDR3 sequence reads: CASSLGQMNTEAFF. The CDR3 DNA follows: TGTGCCAGCAGCTTGGGACAGATGAACACTGAAGCTTTCTTT. The chain employs TRBV5-5 and TRBJ1-1; possibly TRBD1 for D (5 bases). Germline-derived CDR1 and CDR2 are SGHKS and YYEKEE (reference sequence). The germline V and J ends were trimmed by 0 bases and 0 bases, with 6 bases remaining between them. The CDR3 is made up of 14 amino acids.

V gene TRBV12-3 or TRBV12-4 combines with J gene TRBJ1-5, with 9 bases aligning to TRBD1. The CDR3 extends over 17 amino acids. With 6 bases clipped from V and 0 bases from J, the junction kept 9 bases outside the gene matches. CDR3 DNA: TGTGCCAGCAGCTTGGGACAGGGCTTTTATAGCAATCAGCCCCAGCATTTT. It specifies CASSLGQGFYSNQPQHF.

The rearrangement joins TRBV20-1 to TRBJ2-6; D is uncertain. The CDR3 is 17 residues long. The V gene's germline CDR1 is DFQATT and CDR2 SNEGSKA (reference sequence). V was pared by 4 bases and J by 0 bases, with 16 bases between. CDR3 sequence (DNA): TGCAGTGCTACCCGCGGCAACACCGCCTCTGGGGCCAACGTCCTGACTTTC. Translated, it gives CSATRGNTASGANVLTF.

This clonotype was seen a few times. The chain employs TRBV5-5 and TRBJ1-1, with TRBD1 matching over 7 bases. The CDR3 has 15 residues. Germline values: CDR1 SGHKS, CDR2 YYEKEE (reference sequence). The ends lost 4 bases at V and 4 bases at J; junction bases unmatched: 10. The CDR3 spells CASSPQPGGVTEAFF. In DNA, the CDR3 is TGTGCCAGCAGCCCGCAGCCAGGGGGGGTCACTGAAGCTTTCTTT.

This clonotype was seen only a few times. This chain connects TRBV7-3 to TRBJ2-2; TRBD1 might be the D (6 bases). The germline gives CDR1 SGHTA, CDR2 FQGTGA. Trimming removed 5 bases at V and 1 base at J, with 8 bases between. The CDR3 contains 14 residues. The CDR3 protein is CASSRDKNTGELFF. As DNA, the CDR3 is TGTGCCAGCAGCCGGGACAAGAACACCGGGGAGCTGTTTTTT. The full variable domain, completed using reference TRBV7-3 and TRBJ2-2, is GAGVSQTPSNKVTEKGKYVELRCDPISGHTALYWYRQSLGQGPEFLIYFQGTGAADDSGLPNDRFFAVRPEGSVSTLKIQRTERGDSAVYLCASSRDKNTGELFFGEGSRLTVL.

This chain links TRBV7-9 with TRBJ1-1; D ambiguous. This CDR3 has 13 residues. V was cut by 5 bases and J by 1 base, with 8 bases left in between. CDR1 is SEHNR and CDR2 is FQNEAQ in the germline V gene (reference sequence). The CDR3 bases are TGTGCCAGCAGCCCTCGACAGAACACTGAAGCTTTCTTT. Its protein is CASSPRQNTEAFF.

V gene TRBV6-1 combines with J gene TRBJ2-7; D is perhaps TRBD1 (6 bases). Germline CDR1 is MNHNS and CDR2 is SASEGT. Trimming cost V 6 bases and J 4 bases, with 22 bases left between them. The length of the CDR3 is 16 residues. This CDR3 reads CASSTSTGIYRYEQYF. In DNA form, the CDR3 reads TGTGCCAGCAGCACGTCCACAGGGATTTATAGGTACGAGCAGTACTTC.

The table lists this clonotype with a few counts. This chain connects TRBV5-1 to TRBJ2-5; D remains unclear. The CDR3 spans 15 residues. From germline, CDR1 is SGHRS and CDR2 YFSETQ. The V and J ends lost 2 bases and 2 bases respectively, with 13 bases between them. The CDR3 DNA follows: TGCGCCAGCAGCTTCTTAGCACCAGCTCAAGAGACCCAGTACTTC. Translation gives CASSFLAPAQETQYF.

The chain joins TRBV12-3 or TRBV12-4 to TRBJ1-1, with 7 bases that match TRBD1. This CDR3 has 15 residues. Trimming took 5 bases from V and 11 from J; bases not matched to a gene: 17. CDR3 bases: TGTGCCAGCAGTCCGGACAGGAGACCGCTAGTGTTTGCTTTCTTT. Translation: CASSPDRRPLVFAFF.